This TCR beta chain was recorded in a study of graft-versus-host responses after intestinal transplantation (dated by TCRdb to the early 2020s). In the study overall: The transplants that recipients got were multivisceral, liver-intestinal, or isolated intestinal. All recipients received anti-thymocyte globulin induction followed by maintenance tacrolimus and steroids for around three years. After intestinal transplantation, graft-versus-host and host-versus-graft alloreactive T cell clones in the graft, circulation and bone marrow were tracked using bulk TCR-beta CDR3 sequencing. To identify alloreactive clones, pre-transplant mixed lymphocyte reaction products were sequenced and compared with unstimulated pre-transplant donor and recipient T cells. The cohort enrolled approximately 24 intestinal transplant recipients including one retransplant, and 3 patients lacking pretransplant specimens were excluded. A peak of at least 4% donor T cells among recipient peripheral blood mononuclear cells was the definition used for donor T cell macrochimerism. Rather than being sequenced by the commercial service, samples from a few later patients were sequenced in-house on an Illumina MiSeq and processed with MiXCR.

Results and caveats for the whole study, not just this receptor: Peak levels of circulating GvH clones were associated with declines in HvG clones early after transplant. High GvH to HvG T cell clonal ratios were observed in the allografts of patients with donor T cell macrochimerism. Conclusions were limited by the relatively low number and heterogeneity of intestinal transplant patients. GvH clones were found in recipient bone marrow, and some of the GvH clones appeared earlier in ileal mucosa or blood, which is consistent with an intestinal mucosal origin.

As to this clone: Its recognized antigen is unknown. Qualities for individual bases were not recorded, and no much larger clone is one base off.

The time point tag for this specimen amounts to: cells obtained before transplantation from donor or recipient. CD3+CD4+ and CD3+CD8+ populations were FACS-sorted from unstimulated pre-transplant donor and recipient cells taken from spleen or lymph nodes. From the cysteine up to the phenylalanine, the CDR3 has a length of 15 residues. Solely the CDR3 DNA is kept, with 45 bases framed from the first base. CDR1 is given as SEHNR and CDR2 as FQNEAQ, both from the germline V gene (reference sequence). V was cut back by 1 base and J by 4 bases, leaving a gap of 10 bases between them. The library was prepared using the immunoSEQ multiplex PCR assay. For most patients, genomic DNA was isolated with the Qiagen DNeasy Blood and Tissue Kit and sent frozen to Adaptive Biotechnologies for TCR sequencing. High-throughput TCR-beta CDR3 sequencing of genomic DNA from most patients was performed by Adaptive Biotechnologies. Concerning the study's data processing: TCR sequencing data for around 20 patients were retrieved from Adaptive's ImmunoSEQ software; a few other patients were processed with MiXCR and VDJtools. To correct CD4 versus CD8 sorting errors, any sequence found in both subsets at a frequency ratio below 5:1 was removed. CDR3 nucleotide sequences shared between donor and recipient were removed because the origin of such sequences could not be assigned. To be classed as alloreactive, a clone needed at least 2-fold expansion over unstimulated cells and a minimum CFSE-low frequency of 0.002% (template counts) or 0.001% (read counts). A clone was considered mappable if detected in the sequenced pre-transplant spleen, lymph node, or MLR CFSE-low populations of the donor or recipient. The cumulative frequency of alloreactive clones was calculated as a percentage of all sequences, weighted by copy number. What TCRdb holds here is the immuneACCESS table cut down to in-frame rearrangements. Part of the clones is not present; checked against another copy, under half of the missing clones reflect an unresolved V gene, and the others are unexplained. The V and J calls and clone size come from that table; D and trimming were worked out from the DNA. Present in this sample are around 87,000 clones, under 95% of which were seen just once. About 0.44% of the sample is in the top ten clones.

The source is a human donor who was the organ donor for an intestinal transplant. The source material was unstimulated CD8+ T cells sorted from spleen or lymph node cells, sampled before transplant. The rearrangement combines TRBV7-9 with TRBJ1-4; no D segment can be confidently identified. The CDR3 has the sequence CASSLGMAVNEKLFF. The DNA is as follows: TGTGCCAGCAGCTTAGGAATGGCGGTTAATGAAAAACTGTTTTTT.